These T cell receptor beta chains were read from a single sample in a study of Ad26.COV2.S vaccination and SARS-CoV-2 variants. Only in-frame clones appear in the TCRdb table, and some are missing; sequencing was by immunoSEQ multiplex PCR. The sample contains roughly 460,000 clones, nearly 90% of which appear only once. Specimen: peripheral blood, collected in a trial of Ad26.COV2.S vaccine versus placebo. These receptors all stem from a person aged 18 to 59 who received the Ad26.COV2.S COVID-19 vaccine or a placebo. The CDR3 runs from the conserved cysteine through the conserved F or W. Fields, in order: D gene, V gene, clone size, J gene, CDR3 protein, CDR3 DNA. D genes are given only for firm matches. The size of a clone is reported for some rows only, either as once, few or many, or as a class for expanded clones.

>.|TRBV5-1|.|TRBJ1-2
CASSLAGPNGYTF
TGCGCCAGCAGCTTGGCTGGACCTAATGGCTACACCTTC
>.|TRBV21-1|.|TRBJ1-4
CASSRNVKYGAPSGELFF
TGTGCCAGCAGCCGTAACGTGAAATACGGGGCACCAAGTGGGGAACTGTTTTTT
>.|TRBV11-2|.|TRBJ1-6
CATTFGQFNSPLHF
TGTGCCACCACCTTCGGACAGTTTAATTCACCCCTCCACTTT
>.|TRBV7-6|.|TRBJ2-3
CASSLALGGGIPNF
TGTGCCAGCAGCTTAGCGCTGGGAGGGGGCATCCCTAATTTT
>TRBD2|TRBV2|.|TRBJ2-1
CASSGPAWDSVSAGIF
TGTGCCAGCAGTGGTCCGGCATGGGACTCAGTTTCAGCGGGGATCTTC
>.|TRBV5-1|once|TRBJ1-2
CASSLVGVYGYTF
TGCGCCAGCAGCTTGGTTGGGGTTTATGGCTACACCTTC
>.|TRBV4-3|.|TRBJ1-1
CASSQDITAYTEAFF
TGCGCCAGCAGCCAAGATATCACGGCTTACACTGAAGCTTTCTTT
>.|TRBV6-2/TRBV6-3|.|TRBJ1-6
CASSYKGWDSPLHF
TGTGCCAGCAGTTACAAGGGGTGGGATTCACCCCTCCACTTT
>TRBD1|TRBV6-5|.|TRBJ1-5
CASSRTGNEQPQHF
TGTGCCAGCAGCCGGACAGGGAATGAACAGCCCCAGCATTTT
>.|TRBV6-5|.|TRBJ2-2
CASSYGGPGELFF
TGTGCCAGCAGTTACGGGGGGCCCGGGGAGCTGTTTTTT
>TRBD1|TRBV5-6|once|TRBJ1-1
CASSLLRDRGRNTEAFF
TGTGCCAGCAGCTTGCTGCGGGACAGGGGGAGGAACACTGAAGCTTTCTTT
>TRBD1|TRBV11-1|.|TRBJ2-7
CASSPRGTGTYEQYF
TGTGCCAGCAGCCCCCGCGGGACAGGCACCTACGAGCAGTACTTC
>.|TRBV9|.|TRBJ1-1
CASSVMRENTEAFF
TGTGCCAGCAGCGTAATGCGGGAGAACACTGAAGCTTTCTTT